Below are 14 T cell receptor beta chains sequenced from a single sample in a study of T cell repertoires in cytomegalovirus infection. A single record per CDR3 protein comes from TCRdb applying MiXCR to the reads. The data show 640,000 or so distinct CDR3 sequences, with around 32% seen just once and about 18% held by the top ten. No antigen is known for these receptors. The input for sequencing was cultured PBMCs, taken from culture after CMV antigen stimulation. These receptor sequences come from a human donor in good health (CMV status not recorded). Some clones in this sample may be carry-over from other donors' samples.

The chain employs TRBV15 and TRBJ2-3; D might be TRBD2 (6 bases). V was cut by 3 bases and J by 3 bases, with 7 bases left in between. This CDR3 contains 13 residues. Germline V CDR1 and CDR2: LNHNV, YYDKDF (reference sequence). DNA for the CDR3: TGTGCCACCAGCAGGCGGGGTACAGATACGCAGTATTTT. This gives the protein CATSRRGTDTQYF. Filled out from reference TRBV15 and TRBJ2-3, the complete variable domain reads DAMVIQNPRYQVTQFGKPVTLSCSQTLNHNVMYWYQQKSSQAPKLLFHYYDKDFNNEADTPDNFQSRRPNTSFCFLDIRSPGLGDTAMYLCATSRRGTDTQYFGPGTRLTVL.

The J gene is TRBJ1-3, the V gene TRBV6-1, with D uncertain. The germline gives CDR1 MNHNS, CDR2 SASEGT. V was trimmed by 0 bases and J by 2 bases, leaving 5 bases between them. The CDR3 consists of 14 residues. The CDR3: CASSEAWTGNTIYF. The CDR3 bases are TGTGCCAGCAGTGAAGCTTGGACTGGAAACACCATATATTTT.

The chain carries TRBV10-3 and TRBJ1-6; TRBD1 might be the D (5 bases). Looked up from germline, CDR1 is ENHRY and CDR2 is SYGVKD. The CDR3 is made up of 18 amino acids. V was trimmed by 4 bases and J by 5 bases, leaving 21 bases between them. For the CDR3, the DNA is TGTGCCATCAGTGCTGGGACTGGACCCCCTAGGGATAATTCACCCCTCCACTTT. Protein: CAISAGTGPPRDNSPLHF.

The rearrangement uses TRBV19 and TRBJ2-7, with D perhaps TRBD1 (5 bases). The CDR3 sequence is 13 residues long. The V and J ends lost 3 bases and 2 bases respectively, with 8 bases between them. From germline, CDR1 is LNHDA and CDR2 SQIVND (reference sequence). CDR3 coding DNA: TGTGCCAGTAGTATGGGGCAGACCTACGAGCAGTACTTC. This gives the protein CASSMGQTYEQYF.

This sequence joins TRBV9 and TRBJ2-7; possibly TRBD2 for D (7 bases). The germline V and J ends were trimmed by 0 bases and 3 bases, with 13 bases remaining between them. The CDR3 spans 15 residues. Germline CDR1 is SGDLS and CDR2 is YYNGEE. In DNA form, the CDR3 reads TGTGCCAGCAGCGTAGGCGGGGGCAGAAACTACGAGCAGTACTTC. Translation gives CASSVGGGRNYEQYF.

The J gene is TRBJ2-1, the V gene TRBV7-2, with D unclear. This CDR3 contains 14 residues. Germline V gene data show CDR1 as SGHTA and CDR2 as FQGNSA. With 7 bases removed from V and 9 bases from J, the gap between germline ends came to 19 bases. CDR3 DNA: TGTGCCAGCAACGAGGCGTGGGCCGGAGCTGAGCAGTTCTTC. This sequence encodes CASNEAWAGAEQFF. Together with reference TRBV7-2 and TRBJ2-1, the CDR3 gives the full variable domain: GAGVSQSPSNKVTEKGKDVELRCDPISGHTALYWYRQSLGQGLEFLIYFQGNSAPDKSGLPSDRFSAERTGGSVSTLTIQRTQQEDSAVYLCASNEAWAGAEQFFGPGTRLTVL.

This chain uses TRBV2 with TRBJ1-1; D not resolved. The CDR3 runs 14 residues. With 1 base removed from V and 6 bases from J, the gap between germline ends came to 12 bases. Per the germline V gene, CDR1 is SNHLY and CDR2 is FYNNEI. DNA for the CDR3: TGTGCCAGCAGTGAAGAGAGAGGTGGCGCTGAAGCTTTCTTT. Its translation is CASSEERGGAEAFF.

The rearrangement joins TRBV6-2 or TRBV6-3 to TRBJ2-6; unclear D gene. Germline CDR1 reads MNHEY; CDR2 reads SVGEGT. V lost 4 bases, J lost 0 bases, and 10 bases lay in between. The CDR3 covers 16 residues. The CDR3 loop reads CASSSRRFSGANVLTF. The DNA for the CDR3 is TGTGCCAGCAGTTCTCGACGGTTCTCTGGGGCCAACGTCCTGACTTTC.

This clonotype was counted only a few times. The chain's CDR3 is CASSAPGGGAGTEAFF. DNA of the CDR3: TGTGCCAGCAGCGCCCCGGGAGGGGGCGCAGGCACTGAAGCTTTCTTT. The chain recombines TRBV7-2 with TRBJ1-1, with TRBD1 matching over 7 bases. CDR3 length equals 16 residues. V lost 5 bases, J lost 4 bases, and 13 bases stayed unmatched. Germline CDR1 is SGHTA and CDR2 is FQGNSA.

This clonotype was seen only a few times. The genes are TRBV6-5 and TRBJ2-7; 7 bases match TRBD1. The CDR3 is made up of 17 amino acids. In germline, CDR1 is MNHEY, CDR2 SVGAGI. J lost 5 bases, V lost 5 bases, and 18 bases had no gene match. The chain's CDR3 is CASSKYIIGQANHEQYF. CDR3 nucleotides: TGTGCCAGCAGTAAGTACATTATTGGACAGGCAAACCACGAGCAGTACTTC.

This clonotype was counted at least ten times. This chain connects TRBV7-2 to TRBJ2-3; D is undetermined. This CDR3 has 10 amino acids. Trimming left V 8 bases short and J 9 bases short, with 9 bases between. The germline gives CDR1 SGHTA, CDR2 FQGNSA. The CDR3 coding sequence is TGTGCCAGCGGACCCCTGACGCAGTATTTT. Translating it yields CASGPLTQYF.

This sequence joins TRBV29-1 and TRBJ2-3, with 8 bases that match TRBD2. The CDR3 sequence is 15 residues long. CDR1 is SQVTM and CDR2 is ANQGSEA in the germline V gene. J was trimmed by 6 bases and V by 4 bases; bases with no gene match: 12. The CDR3 DNA is TGCAGCGTTGCGTCTAGCGGGTCCCCCGGGGATACGCAGTATTTT. This translates into CSVASSGSPGDTQYF.

The rearrangement links TRBV7-2 to TRBJ2-3, with D possibly being TRBD2 (6 bases). Germline values: CDR1 SGHTA, CDR2 FQGNSA. Trimming took off 5 bases at V and 5 bases at J, with 14 bases between the two ends. The CDR3 consists of 14 residues. CDR3 loop: CASSPRDGGDTQYF. CDR3 bases: TGTGCCAGCAGCCCCAGGGACGGGGGAGATACGCAGTATTTT.

This clonotype has just a few counts. This chain uses TRBV7-2 with TRBJ2-1; D is unresolved. CDR1 and CDR2 (germline): SGHTA, FQGNSA. This CDR3 is built from 15 residues. The V and J ends lost 4 bases and 0 bases respectively, with 10 bases between them. CDR3 sequence: CASSSAAVSYNEQFF. DNA for the CDR3: TGTGCCAGCAGCTCGGCGGCAGTCTCCTACAATGAGCAGTTCTTC.